These T cell receptor beta chains were read from a single sample in a study of beta chain features in type 1 diabetes. The method was immunoSEQ multiplex PCR; TCRdb's version includes in-frame clones alone and lacks a portion of them. The profile covers hundreds of thousands of clones, with approximately 30% appearing a single time and roughly 0.066% taken by the ten largest. What was sequenced was naive CD4+ T cells from blood. The receptors were sampled from a man between 18 and 35 years old in good health. Each CDR3 is given with its conserved first and last residue. The order of the fields is J gene, V gene, clone size, D gene, CDR3 protein, CDR3 DNA. D genes are given only for firm matches. Expanded clones get a size class; other rows say once, few or many, or leave the size out.

j_call: TRBJ2-1; v_call: TRBV5-1; clone_size: few; d_call: TRBD2; cdr3_aa: CASSLETSGLSYNEQFF; cdr3_nt: TGCGCCAGCAGCTTGGAAACTAGCGGATTATCCTACAATGAGCAGTTCTTC
j_call: TRBJ2-5; v_call: TRBV5-1; clone_size: few; d_call: TRBD2; cdr3_aa: CASSPGLAGEETQYF; cdr3_nt: TGCGCCAGCAGCCCAGGACTAGCGGGAGAAGAGACCCAGTACTTC
j_call: TRBJ2-4; v_call: TRBV28; clone_size: .; d_call: .; cdr3_aa: CASSLYLFNIQYF; cdr3_nt: TGTGCCAGCAGTTTATATCTCTTCAACATTCAGTACTTC
j_call: TRBJ2-2; v_call: TRBV29-1; clone_size: .; d_call: TRBD2; cdr3_aa: CSVSTSGGDTGELFF; cdr3_nt: TGCAGCGTCTCTACTAGCGGGGGAGACACCGGGGAGCTGTTTTTT
j_call: TRBJ2-3; v_call: TRBV29-1; clone_size: few; d_call: TRBD1; cdr3_aa: CSVAGTGGFTDTQYF; cdr3_nt: TGCAGCGTTGCCGGGACAGGGGGCTTCACAGATACGCAGTATTTT
j_call: TRBJ2-7; v_call: TRBV15; clone_size: .; d_call: .; cdr3_aa: CATSRDLGPYEQYF; cdr3_nt: TGTGCCACCAGCAGAGATCTGGGACCCTACGAGCAGTACTTC
j_call: TRBJ2-7; v_call: TRBV30; clone_size: .; d_call: .; cdr3_aa: CAWSDGTEQYF; cdr3_nt: TGTGCCTGGAGTGACGGGACCGAGCAGTACTTC
j_call: TRBJ2-1; v_call: TRBV7-9; clone_size: .; d_call: .; cdr3_aa: CASSLEGLSYNEQFF; cdr3_nt: TGTGCCAGCAGCTTAGAGGGACTTTCCTACAATGAGCAGTTCTTC
j_call: TRBJ2-7; v_call: TRBV2; clone_size: .; d_call: .; cdr3_aa: CAGGKTRAYEQYF; cdr3_nt: TGTGCCGGAGGGAAGACACGGGCCTACGAGCAGTACTTC
j_call: TRBJ2-7; v_call: TRBV30; clone_size: .; d_call: TRBD2; cdr3_aa: CAWRLAGTYEQYF; cdr3_nt: TGTGCCTGGAGACTAGCGGGAACCTACGAGCAGTACTTC
j_call: TRBJ2-5; v_call: TRBV18; clone_size: few; d_call: .; cdr3_aa: CASSPATVRETQYF; cdr3_nt: TGTGCCAGCTCACCGGCCACAGTACGAGAGACCCAGTACTTC
j_call: TRBJ1-2; v_call: TRBV30; clone_size: few; d_call: .; cdr3_aa: CAWSLPRGGYTF; cdr3_nt: TGTGCCTGGAGTTTACCCAGGGGTGGCTACACCTTC
j_call: TRBJ2-1; v_call: TRBV14; clone_size: few; d_call: .; cdr3_aa: CASSQHGLNRQFF; cdr3_nt: TGTGCCAGCAGCCAACACGGACTAAATAGGCAGTTCTTC
j_call: TRBJ2-5; v_call: TRBV28; clone_size: .; d_call: .; cdr3_aa: CASSFPWGNQETQYF; cdr3_nt: TGTGCCAGCAGTTTCCCATGGGGGAATCAAGAGACCCAGTACTTC
j_call: TRBJ1-2; v_call: TRBV10-3; clone_size: .; d_call: .; cdr3_aa: CAISQGSGYGYTF; cdr3_nt: TGTGCCATCAGTCAGGGGTCGGGCTATGGCTACACCTTC
j_call: TRBJ1-2; v_call: TRBV5-1; clone_size: .; d_call: .; cdr3_aa: CASSLFADYGYTF; cdr3_nt: TGCGCCAGCAGCTTGTTTGCCGACTATGGCTACACCTTC
j_call: TRBJ2-3; v_call: TRBV30; clone_size: few; d_call: TRBD1; cdr3_aa: CAWSPSDRVSDTQYF; cdr3_nt: TGTGCCTGGAGTCCTTCGGACAGGGTGTCAGATACGCAGTATTTT
j_call: TRBJ2-7; v_call: TRBV5-1; clone_size: few; d_call: .; cdr3_aa: CASSLDAYEQYF; cdr3_nt: TGCGCCAGCAGCTTGGACGCCTACGAGCAGTACTTC